This section outlines one T cell receptor (beta chain) sequence together with its context. Its specificity is unknown. A read error may account for a junction end that differs from germline. At collection, donors were nominally healthy, but unrecorded immune exposures were probable. The sample is drawn from a study of cytomegalovirus exposure and HLA in healthy donors. General study results and limits: The study designated around 150 TCR beta chains cytomegalovirus-associated. An analysis done earlier found most TCR beta V segments productive about 87% or about 30% of the time.

Germline CDR1 is SSHAT and CDR2 is FNYEAQ (reference sequence). The CDR3 runs 13 residues. Researchers ran the PCR with 60 Vbeta and 13 Jbeta primers. Generated by immunoSEQ multiplex PCR, the TCRdb table keeps only in-frame clones and is missing some. The table has under 150,000 clones, approximately 80% seen once. The V and J genes are TRBV7-7 and TRBJ2-2; D is unresolved. What was sequenced was PBMCs. The sequence came from a male donor in good health and CMV-seropositive. The CDR3: CASTYSPTGELFF. The CDR3 DNA reads as TGTGCTAGCACTTACTCTCCCACCGGGGAGCTGTTTTTT.